The clone carrying this TCR beta chain has only a few counts. A deep-level run was used for the assay. Using immunoSEQ multiplex PCR, the repertoire was profiled, and TCRdb retains in-frame clones only, with some absent. Altogether about 470,000 clones are present, roughly three quarters being singletons, with the ten largest covering approximately 13%. This specimen belongs to a study of shared clonotypes between healthy human individuals. Donors were healthy HIV-negative adults without recently reported acute infections or vaccinations. The germline V gene encodes CDR1 SEHNR and CDR2 FQNEAQ (reference sequence). Trimming took 5 bases from V and 5 from J; bases not matched to a gene: 10. This CDR3 contains 15 residues.

The chain joins TRBV7-9 to TRBJ2-3; 7 positions match TRBD2. Sequenced input: PBMCs. The TCR originated in a woman in her thirties or forties in good health. Some clones in this sample may be carry-over from other donors' samples. The CDR3 DNA reads TGTGCCAGCAGCCCCCGCAGGCCGGGGGGAGATACGCAGTATTTT. This translates into CASSPRRPGGDTQYF.